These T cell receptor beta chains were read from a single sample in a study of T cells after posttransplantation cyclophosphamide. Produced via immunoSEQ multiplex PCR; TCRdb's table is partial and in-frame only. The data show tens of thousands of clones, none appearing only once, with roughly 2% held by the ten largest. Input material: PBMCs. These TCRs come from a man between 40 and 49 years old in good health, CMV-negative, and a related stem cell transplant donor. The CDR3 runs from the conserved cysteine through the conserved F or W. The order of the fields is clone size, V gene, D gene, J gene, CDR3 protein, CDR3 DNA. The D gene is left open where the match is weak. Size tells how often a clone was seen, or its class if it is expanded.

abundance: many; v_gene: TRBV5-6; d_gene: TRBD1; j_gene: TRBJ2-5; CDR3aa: CASSQQGAVQETQYF; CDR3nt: TGTGCCAGCAGCCAACAGGGGGCCGTCCAAGAGACCCAGTACTTC
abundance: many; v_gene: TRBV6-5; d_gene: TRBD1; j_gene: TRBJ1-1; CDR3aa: CASSPSTGIFSEAFF; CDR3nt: TGTGCCAGCAGTCCATCGACAGGGATCTTCTCTGAAGCTTTCTTT
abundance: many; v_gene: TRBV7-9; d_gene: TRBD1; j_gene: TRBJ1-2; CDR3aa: CASSGWDRQGARVWGYTF; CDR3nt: TGTGCCAGCAGCGGCTGGGACCGACAGGGGGCGCGTGTGTGGGGCTACACCTTC
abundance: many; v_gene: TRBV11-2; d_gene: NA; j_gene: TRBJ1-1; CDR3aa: CASSFRGGNTEAFF; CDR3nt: TGTGCCAGCAGCTTCAGGGGCGGGAACACTGAAGCTTTCTTT
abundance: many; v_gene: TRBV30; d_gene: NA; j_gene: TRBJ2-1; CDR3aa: CAWSLGQHNEQFF; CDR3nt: TGTGCCTGGAGCCTCGGACAGCACAATGAGCAGTTCTTC
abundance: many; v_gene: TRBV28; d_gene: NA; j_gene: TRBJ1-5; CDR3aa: CASEDYSNQPQHF; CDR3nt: TGTGCCAGTGAGGATTATAGCAATCAGCCCCAGCATTTT
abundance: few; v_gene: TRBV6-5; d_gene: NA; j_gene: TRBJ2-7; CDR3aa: CASSYLQGRSREQYF; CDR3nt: TGTGCCAGCAGTTACTTACAGGGGAGGTCCCGCGAGCAGTACTTC
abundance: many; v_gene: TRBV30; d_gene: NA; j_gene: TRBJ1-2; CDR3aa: CAWSINRAGGGYTF; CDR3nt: TGTGCCTGGAGTATAAACAGGGCCGGAGGTGGCTACACCTTC
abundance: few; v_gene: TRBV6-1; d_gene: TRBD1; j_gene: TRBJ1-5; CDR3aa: CASRQTGVLDQPQHF; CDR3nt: TGTGCCAGCAGACAGACAGGGGTTCTGGATCAGCCCCAGCATTTT
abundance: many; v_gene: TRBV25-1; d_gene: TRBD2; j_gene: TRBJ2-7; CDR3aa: CASRGLAGHEQYF; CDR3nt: TGTGCCAGCCGGGGACTAGCGGGCCACGAGCAGTACTTC
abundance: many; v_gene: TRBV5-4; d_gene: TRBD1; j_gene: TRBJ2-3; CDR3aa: CASSAGQGSTDTQYF; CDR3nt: TGTGCCAGCAGCGCCGGACAGGGGAGCACAGATACGCAGTATTTT
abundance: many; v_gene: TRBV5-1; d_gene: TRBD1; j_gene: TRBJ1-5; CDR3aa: CASSLGGQGQQPQHF; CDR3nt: TGCGCCAGCAGCTTGGGTGGACAGGGCCAGCAGCCCCAGCATTTT
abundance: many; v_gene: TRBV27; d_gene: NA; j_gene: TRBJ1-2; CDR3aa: CASSSQIEIASNGYTF; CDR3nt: TGTGCCAGCAGTTCCCAGATAGAAATAGCTTCCAATGGCTACACCTTC
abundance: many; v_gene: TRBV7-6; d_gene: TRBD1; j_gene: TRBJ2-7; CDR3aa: CASSLGLHRGRVEQYF; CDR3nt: TGTGCCAGCAGCTTAGGGTTACACAGGGGAAGGGTCGAGCAGTACTTC
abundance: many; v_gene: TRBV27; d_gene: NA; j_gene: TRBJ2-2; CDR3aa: CASSSPSRGTGELFF; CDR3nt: TGTGCCAGCAGTTCGCCCTCCCGGGGAACCGGGGAGCTGTTTTTT
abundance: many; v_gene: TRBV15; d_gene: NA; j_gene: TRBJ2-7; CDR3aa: CATSRDIREFYEQYF; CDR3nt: TGTGCCACCAGCAGAGATATACGGGAGTTTTACGAGCAGTACTTC
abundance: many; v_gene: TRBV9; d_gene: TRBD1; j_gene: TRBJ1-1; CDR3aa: CASSVTGGTEAFF; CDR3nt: TGTGCCAGCAGCGTAACAGGGGGAACTGAAGCTTTCTTT
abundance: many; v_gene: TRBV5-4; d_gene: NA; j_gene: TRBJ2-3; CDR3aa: CASSLEWGATDTQYF; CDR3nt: TGTGCCAGCAGTTTAGAGTGGGGCGCTACAGATACGCAGTATTTT
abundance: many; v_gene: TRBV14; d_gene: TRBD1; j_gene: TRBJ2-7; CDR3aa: CASSFGQGLYEQYF; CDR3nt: TGTGCCAGCAGCTTCGGACAGGGACTTTACGAGCAGTACTTC
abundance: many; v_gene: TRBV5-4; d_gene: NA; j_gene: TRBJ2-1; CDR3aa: CASTKTTGTGEELKFF; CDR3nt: TGTGCCAGCACCAAAACTACCGGAACAGGTGAGGAATTAAAGTTCTTC
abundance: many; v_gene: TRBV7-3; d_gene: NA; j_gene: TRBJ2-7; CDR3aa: CASSLISWGRVNYEQYF; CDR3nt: TGTGCCAGCAGCTTAATAAGTTGGGGCAGAGTCAACTACGAGCAGTACTTC
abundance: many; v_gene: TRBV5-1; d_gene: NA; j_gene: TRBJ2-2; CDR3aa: CASQMQTNTGELFF; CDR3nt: TGCGCCAGCCAAATGCAGACGAACACCGGGGAGCTGTTTTTT
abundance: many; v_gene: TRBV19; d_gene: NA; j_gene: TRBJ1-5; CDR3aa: CASSTNAEEAQPQHF; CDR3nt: TGTGCCAGTAGTACAAATGCAGAGGAGGCTCAGCCCCAGCATTTT
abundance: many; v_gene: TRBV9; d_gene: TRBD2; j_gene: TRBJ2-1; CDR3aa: CASSARTSGGEQFF; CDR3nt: TGTGCCAGCAGCGCTCGGACTAGCGGAGGGGAGCAGTTCTTC
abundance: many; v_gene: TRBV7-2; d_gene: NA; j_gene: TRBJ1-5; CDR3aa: CASSLGGLSNQPQHF; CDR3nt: TGTGCCAGCAGCTTAGGAGGGTTGAGCAATCAGCCCCAGCATTTT
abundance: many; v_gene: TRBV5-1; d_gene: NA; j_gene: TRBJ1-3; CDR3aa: CASSPRDGASGNTIYF; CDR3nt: TGCGCCAGCAGCCCGCGGGACGGGGCCTCTGGAAACACCATATATTTT
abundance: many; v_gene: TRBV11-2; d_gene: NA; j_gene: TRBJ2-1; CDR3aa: CASSPGLNNEQFF; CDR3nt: TGTGCCAGCAGCCCCGGACTGAACAATGAGCAGTTCTTC
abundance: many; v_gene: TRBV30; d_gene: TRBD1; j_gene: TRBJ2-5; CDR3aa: CAWSVLRGRETQYF; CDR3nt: TGTGCCTGGAGTGTACTTAGGGGGCGGGAGACCCAGTACTTC
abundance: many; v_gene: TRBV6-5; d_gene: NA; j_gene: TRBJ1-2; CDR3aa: CASSYSLNYGYTF; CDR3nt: TGTGCCAGCAGTTACTCCCTTAACTATGGCTACACCTTC
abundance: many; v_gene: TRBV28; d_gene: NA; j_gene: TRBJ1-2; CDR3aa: CASSLWGPGHGYTF; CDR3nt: TGTGCCAGCAGTTTATGGGGGCCGGGTCATGGCTACACCTTC
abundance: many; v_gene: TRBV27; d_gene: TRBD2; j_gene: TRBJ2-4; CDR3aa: CASSSRGGIEKNIQYF; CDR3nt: TGTGCCAGCAGTTCTCGGGGGGGTATAGAAAAAAACATTCAGTACTTC
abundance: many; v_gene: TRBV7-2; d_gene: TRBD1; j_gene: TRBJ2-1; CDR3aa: CASSHGQGASYNEQFF; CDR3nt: TGTGCCAGCAGCCACGGTCAGGGGGCGTCCTACAATGAGCAGTTCTTC
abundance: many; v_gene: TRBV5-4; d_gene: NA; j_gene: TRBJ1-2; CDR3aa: CASSLVSDYGYTF; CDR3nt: TGTGCCAGCAGCTTGGTATCGGACTATGGCTACACCTTC
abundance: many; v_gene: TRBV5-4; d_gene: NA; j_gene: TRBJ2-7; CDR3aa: CASSNFETEALYEQYF; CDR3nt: TGTGCCAGCAGCAATTTTGAGACAGAGGCCCTCTACGAGCAGTACTTC
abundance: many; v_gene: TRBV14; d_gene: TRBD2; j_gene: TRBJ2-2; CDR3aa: CASSQYGLAGQFTGELFF; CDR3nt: TGTGCCAGCAGCCAATATGGTCTAGCGGGACAGTTCACCGGGGAGCTGTTTTTT
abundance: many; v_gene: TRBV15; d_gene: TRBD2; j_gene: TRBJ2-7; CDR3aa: CATSRDRASGWVPYEQYF; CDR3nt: TGTGCCACCAGCAGAGATAGGGCTAGCGGGTGGGTACCCTACGAGCAGTACTTC
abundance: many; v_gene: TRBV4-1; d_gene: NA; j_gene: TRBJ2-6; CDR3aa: CASSLNRVSGANVLTF; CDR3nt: TGCGCCAGCAGCCTAAACAGGGTCTCTGGGGCCAACGTCCTGACTTTC
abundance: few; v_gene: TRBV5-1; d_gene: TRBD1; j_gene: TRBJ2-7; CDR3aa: CASSSPGTGDSEQYF; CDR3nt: TGCGCCAGCAGCTCCCCCGGGACAGGGGATAGCGAGCAGTACTTC
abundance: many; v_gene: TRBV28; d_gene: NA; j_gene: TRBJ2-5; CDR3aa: CATYRSVETQYF; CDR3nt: TGTGCCACCTACCGCTCCGTAGAGACCCAGTACTTC
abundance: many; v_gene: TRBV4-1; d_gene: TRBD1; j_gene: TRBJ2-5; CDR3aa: CASSQRTGKETQYF; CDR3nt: TGCGCCAGCAGCCAACGGACAGGGAAAGAGACCCAGTACTTC
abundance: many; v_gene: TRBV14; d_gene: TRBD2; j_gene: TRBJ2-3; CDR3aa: CASSQEVLAGGPWDTQYF; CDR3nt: TGTGCCAGCAGCCAAGAAGTCCTAGCGGGAGGGCCTTGGGATACGCAGTATTTT
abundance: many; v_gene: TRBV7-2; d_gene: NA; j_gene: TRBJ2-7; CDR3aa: CASSQRATPYYEQYF; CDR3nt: TGTGCCAGCAGCCAGAGAGCGACCCCATACTACGAGCAGTACTTC
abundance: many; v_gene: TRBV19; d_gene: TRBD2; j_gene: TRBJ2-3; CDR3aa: CASSMAGDTDTQYF; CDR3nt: TGTGCCAGTAGTATGGCGGGAGACACAGATACGCAGTATTTT
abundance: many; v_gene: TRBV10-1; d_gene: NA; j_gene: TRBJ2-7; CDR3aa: CASSELSRGIRAYEQYF; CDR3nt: TGCGCCAGCAGTGAGCTCAGTAGGGGGATCAGGGCCTACGAGCAGTACTTC